This TCR beta chain was sequenced during a study of long-term antiretroviral therapy in people with HIV. General observations from the study: The clones with expansion before ART were dominant in the repertoire at all time points.

V gave up 4 bases and J gave up 6 bases, with 13 bases separating them. This CDR3 spans 14 amino acids. The germline V gene has CDR1 MNHEY and CDR2 SMNVEV (reference sequence). Remarks on this clone: Its antigen is still unknown.

Survey level was the resolution at which the v3.0 immunoSEQ assay ran. Generated by immunoSEQ multiplex PCR, the TCRdb table keeps only in-frame clones and is missing some. The profile shows about 32,000 clones, about 97% of them singletons. The receptor comes from a young man with HIV. The sample consisted of unsorted PBMCs, taken 7.6 years after starting antiretroviral therapy. The V call is TRBV27, the J call TRBJ1-5, with no clear D. In nucleotides, the CDR3 is TGTGCCAGCAGTTGGGTTGAGGGCGGTCAGCCCCAGCATTTT. It codes for CASSWVEGGQPQHF.